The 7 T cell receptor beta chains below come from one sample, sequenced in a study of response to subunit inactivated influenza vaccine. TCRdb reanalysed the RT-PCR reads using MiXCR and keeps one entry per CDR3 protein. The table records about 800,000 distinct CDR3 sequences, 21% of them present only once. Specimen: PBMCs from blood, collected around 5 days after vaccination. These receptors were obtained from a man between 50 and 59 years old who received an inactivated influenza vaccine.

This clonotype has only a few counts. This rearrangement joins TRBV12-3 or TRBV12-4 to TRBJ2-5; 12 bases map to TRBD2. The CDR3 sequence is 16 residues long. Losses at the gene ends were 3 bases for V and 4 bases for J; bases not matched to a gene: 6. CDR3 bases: TGTGCCAGCAGTTTCCTAGCGGGAGGGCCGTTAGAGACCCAGTACTTC. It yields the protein CASSFLAGGPLETQYF.

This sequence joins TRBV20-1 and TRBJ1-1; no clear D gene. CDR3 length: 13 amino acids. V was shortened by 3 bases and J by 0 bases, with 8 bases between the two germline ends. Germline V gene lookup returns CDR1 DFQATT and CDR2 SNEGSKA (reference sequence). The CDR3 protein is CSARASLNTEAFF. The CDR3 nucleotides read TGCAGTGCTAGGGCAAGCCTGAACACTGAAGCTTTCTTT.

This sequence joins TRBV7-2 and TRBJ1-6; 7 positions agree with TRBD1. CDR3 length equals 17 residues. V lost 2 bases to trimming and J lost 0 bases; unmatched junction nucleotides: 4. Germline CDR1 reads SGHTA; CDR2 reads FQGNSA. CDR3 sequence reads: CASSLIQGSSYNSPLHF. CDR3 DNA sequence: TGTGCCAGCAGCTTAATACAGGGGAGCTCCTATAATTCACCCCTCCACTTT.

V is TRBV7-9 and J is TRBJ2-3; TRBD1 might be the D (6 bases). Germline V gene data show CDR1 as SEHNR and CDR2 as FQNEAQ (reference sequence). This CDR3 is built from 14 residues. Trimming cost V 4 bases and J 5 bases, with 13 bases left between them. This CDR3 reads CASSSPSRGDTQYF. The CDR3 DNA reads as TGTGCCAGCAGCTCGCCTAGCAGGGGAGATACGCAGTATTTT.

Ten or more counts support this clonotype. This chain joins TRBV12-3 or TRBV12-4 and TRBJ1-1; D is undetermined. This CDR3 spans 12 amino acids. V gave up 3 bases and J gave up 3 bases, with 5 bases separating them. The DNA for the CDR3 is TGTGCCAGCAGTTTTGGACACACTGAAGCTTTCTTT. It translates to CASSFGHTEAFF.

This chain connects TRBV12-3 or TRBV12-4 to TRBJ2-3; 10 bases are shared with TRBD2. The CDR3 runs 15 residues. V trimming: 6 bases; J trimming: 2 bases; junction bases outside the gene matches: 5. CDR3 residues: CASRWTSGDTDTQYF. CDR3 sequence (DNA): TGTGCCAGCAGGTGGACTAGCGGCGACACAGATACGCAGTATTTT.

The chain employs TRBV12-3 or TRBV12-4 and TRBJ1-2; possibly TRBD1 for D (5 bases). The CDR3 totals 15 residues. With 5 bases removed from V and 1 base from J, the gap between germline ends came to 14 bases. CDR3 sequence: CASSTVLRGNYGYTF. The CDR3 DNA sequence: TGTGCCAGCAGTACAGTCCTTAGGGGTAACTATGGCTACACCTTC.